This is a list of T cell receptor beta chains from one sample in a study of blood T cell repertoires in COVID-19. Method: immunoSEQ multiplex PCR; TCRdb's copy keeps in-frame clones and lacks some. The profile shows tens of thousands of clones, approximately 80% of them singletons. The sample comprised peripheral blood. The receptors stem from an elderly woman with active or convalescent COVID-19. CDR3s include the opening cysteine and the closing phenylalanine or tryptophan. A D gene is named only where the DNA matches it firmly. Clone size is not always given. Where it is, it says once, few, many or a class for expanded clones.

CASSYNRNTEAFF | TGTGCCAGCAGTTACAACAGGAACACTGAAGCTTTCTTT | . | TRBJ1-1 | TRBV6-5 | .
CASSLWAGDGTDTQYF | TGTGCCAGCAGCTTATGGGCAGGGGATGGGACAGATACGCAGTATTTT | once | TRBJ2-3 | TRBV11-2 | .
CASSPRGYSGANVLTF | TGTGCCAGCAGCCCCAGAGGTTACTCTGGGGCCAACGTCCTGACTTTC | . | TRBJ2-6 | TRBV9 | .
CASSPRVAGSETQYF | TGTGCCAGCAGCCCACGGGTAGCGGGAAGCGAGACCCAGTACTTC | . | TRBJ2-5 | TRBV11-1 | TRBD2
CASSLASGRAETQYF | TGTGCCAGCAGCTTAGCGTCCGGGAGGGCCGAGACCCAGTACTTC | . | TRBJ2-5 | TRBV7-2 | TRBD2
CASSRESYYGYTF | TGTGCCAGCAGTCGCGAGAGCTACTATGGCTACACCTTC | . | TRBJ1-2 | TRBV2 | .
CASSRSGQPTSNQPQHF | TGCGCCAGCAGCCGAAGCGGTCAGCCGACTAGCAATCAGCCCCAGCATTTT | . | TRBJ1-5 | TRBV5-1 | .
CASSHRTGLPKNIQYF | TGCGCCAGCAGCCACCGGACAGGACTTCCCAAAAACATTCAGTACTTC | . | TRBJ2-4 | TRBV4-1 | TRBD1
CASSLSPTSEETQYF | TGCGCCAGCAGCTTGAGTCCGACTAGCGAAGAGACCCAGTACTTC | . | TRBJ2-5 | TRBV5-1 | TRBD2
CSAIAGEEQYF | TGCAGTGCTATTGCAGGGGAGGAGCAGTACTTC | . | TRBJ2-7 | TRBV20-1 | .
CAWSVQSPGYTF | TGTGCCTGGAGTGTACAGAGTCCCGGCTACACCTTC | few | TRBJ1-2 | TRBV30 | .
CASSPPGLTSTDTQYF | TGTGCCAGCTCACCCCCGGGACTAACGAGCACAGATACGCAGTATTTT | . | TRBJ2-3 | TRBV18 | TRBD2
CSVEKHWSSYNEQFF | TGCAGCGTTGAAAAGCATTGGAGCTCCTACAATGAGCAGTTCTTC | . | TRBJ2-1 | TRBV29-1 | .
CASSLAGTGELFF | TGCGCCAGCAGCTTGGCGGGCACCGGGGAGCTGTTTTTT | few | TRBJ2-2 | TRBV5-1 | .
CASSASEGKDYTF | TGTGCCAGCAGTGCCTCGGAGGGAAAGGACTACACCTTC | . | TRBJ1-2 | TRBV6-2/TRBV6-3 | .
CASKPGGGNTIYF | TGCGCCAGCAAGCCCGGGGGTGGAAACACCATATATTTT | . | TRBJ1-3 | TRBV5-1 | .
CASSPQQGTYNEQFF | TGTGCCAGCTCACCACAACAGGGGACCTACAATGAGCAGTTCTTC | . | TRBJ2-1 | TRBV18 | TRBD1
CASSASSGGQYF | TGCGCCAGCAGCGCTTCTAGCGGGGGGCAGTATTTT | . | TRBJ2-3 | TRBV5-1 | TRBD2
CATRRGTNNEKLFF | TGTGCTACGCGGCGGGGAACAAATAATGAAAAACTGTTTTTT | once | TRBJ1-4 | TRBV28 | .
CASSPAGLINEQFF | TGTGCCAGCTCCCCCGCAGGGCTAATCAATGAGCAGTTCTTC | . | TRBJ2-1 | TRBV18 | .
CASSEVKNTGELFF | TGTGCCAGCAGTGAAGTAAAGAACACCGGGGAGCTGTTTTTT | . | TRBJ2-2 | TRBV6-1 | .
CASSDWTGETYEQYF | TGCGCCAGCAGCGACTGGACAGGGGAGACCTACGAGCAGTACTTC | . | TRBJ2-7 | TRBV5-1 | TRBD1
CASSNWPWDRHNYGYTF | TGTGCCAGCAGCAATTGGCCCTGGGACAGGCATAATTATGGCTACACCTTC | . | TRBJ1-2 | TRBV3-1/TRBV3-2 | TRBD1
CASSPRQGREKLFF | TGTGCCAGCTCACCGAGACAGGGACGGGAAAAACTGTTTTTT | few | TRBJ1-4 | TRBV18 | TRBD1
CASSQGTGETEAFF | TGTGCCAGCAGCCAAGGGACAGGGGAGACTGAAGCTTTCTTT | . | TRBJ1-1 | TRBV3-1/TRBV3-2 | TRBD1
CASSLDGRGGTDTQYF | TGTGCCAGCAGCTTGGACGGCAGGGGAGGGACAGATACGCAGTATTTT | . | TRBJ2-3 | TRBV5-5 | .
CASSPRAREASSYEQYF | TGCGCCAGCAGCCCGCGCGCTAGGGAGGCGAGCTCCTACGAGCAGTACTTC | . | TRBJ2-7 | TRBV4-1 | .
CAIRPGGGTDTQYF | TGTGCCATCCGACCGGGGGGAGGCACAGATACGCAGTATTTT | . | TRBJ2-3 | TRBV2 | TRBD2
CASSTANSPLHF | TGTGCCAGCAGCACTGCTAATTCACCCCTCCACTTT | few | TRBJ1-6 | TRBV5-8 | .
CASSPGQGQNTGELFF | TGTGCCAGCTCACCCGGACAGGGCCAGAACACCGGGGAGCTGTTTTTT | . | TRBJ2-2 | TRBV18 | TRBD1
CASSTIAALYLNTGELFF | TGTGCCAGTAGTACTATAGCTGCTCTATACCTCAACACCGGGGAGCTGTTTTTT | . | TRBJ2-2 | TRBV19 | .
CARSLVRTGVSPLHF | TGTGCCAGAAGCTTAGTACGGACAGGGGTTTCACCCCTCCACTTT | few | TRBJ1-6 | TRBV7-5 | .
CASSVGTSGDQETQYF | TGTGCCAGCAGCGTAGGGACTAGCGGGGACCAAGAGACCCAGTACTTC | . | TRBJ2-5 | TRBV9 | TRBD2
CASSVAQTDSPLHF | TGTGCCAGCAGCGTAGCACAGACAGATTCACCCCTCCACTTT | . | TRBJ1-6 | TRBV9 | .
CASSYLQQALTF | TGTGCCAGCAGTTACCTACAACAGGCACTCACCTTC | . | TRBJ1-2 | TRBV6-5 | .
CASSTLDSPTNEKLFF | TGTGCCAGTAGTACCCTGGACAGTCCAACTAATGAAAAACTGTTTTTT | once | TRBJ1-4 | TRBV19 | .
CASSSNQGVGTQYF | TGTGCCAGCAGCTCCAATCAGGGGGTTGGAACCCAGTACTTC | few | TRBJ2-5 | TRBV11-3 | TRBD1
CASITGETNYGYTF | TGTGCCAGCATAACAGGAGAGACTAACTATGGCTACACCTTC | once | TRBJ1-2 | TRBV6-6 | .
CASSARMSGGYTF | TGCGCCAGCAGCGCCCGAATGAGTGGTGGCTACACCTTC | . | TRBJ1-2 | TRBV5-1 | .
CASSYVGYQETQYF | TGTGCCAGCAGTTACGTCGGGTACCAAGAGACCCAGTACTTC | . | TRBJ2-5 | TRBV6-2/TRBV6-3 | .
CASLSGGADTDTQYF | TGTGCCAGCCTAAGCGGGGGGGCGGACACAGATACGCAGTATTTT | . | TRBJ2-3 | TRBV28 | TRBD2
CASSLGRREGTRGEQYF | TGCGCCAGCAGCTTGGGGCGCAGGGAAGGGACTCGGGGGGAGCAGTACTTC | . | TRBJ2-7 | TRBV5-1 | .
CASSFPGQATEQYF | TGCGCCAGCAGCTTTCCGGGACAGGCGACCGAGCAGTACTTC | . | TRBJ2-7 | TRBV5-1 | TRBD1
CASRHQNRGPETQYF | TGCGCCAGCAGGCACCAAAACAGGGGCCCAGAGACCCAGTACTTC | . | TRBJ2-5 | TRBV5-1 | TRBD1
CASSETGGRETQYF | TGTGCCAGCAGTGAAACAGGGGGCCGGGAGACCCAGTACTTC | . | TRBJ2-5 | TRBV6-1 | TRBD1
CASSARPGTGNEAFF | TGTGCCAGCAGTGCCCGTCCCGGGACAGGGAACGAAGCTTTCTTT | few | TRBJ1-1 | TRBV2 | TRBD1
CSARAGNTIYF | TGCAGTGCTAGGGCCGGAAACACCATATATTTT | . | TRBJ1-3 | TRBV20-1 | .
CASEGENTGELFF | TGTGCCAGCGAAGGGGAGAACACCGGGGAGCTGTTTTTT | . | TRBJ2-2 | TRBV2 | .